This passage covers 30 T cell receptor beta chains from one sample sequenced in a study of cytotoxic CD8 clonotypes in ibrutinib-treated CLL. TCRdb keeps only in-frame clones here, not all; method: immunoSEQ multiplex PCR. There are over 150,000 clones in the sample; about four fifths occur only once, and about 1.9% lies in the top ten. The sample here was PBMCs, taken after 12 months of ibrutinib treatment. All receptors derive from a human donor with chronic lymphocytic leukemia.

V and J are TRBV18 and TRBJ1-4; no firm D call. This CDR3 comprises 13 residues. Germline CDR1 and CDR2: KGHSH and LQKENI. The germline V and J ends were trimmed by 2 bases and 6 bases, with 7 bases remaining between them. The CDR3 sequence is CASSPIRDEKLFF. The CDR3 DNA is TGTGCCAGCTCACCAATAAGGGATGAAAAACTGTTTTTT.

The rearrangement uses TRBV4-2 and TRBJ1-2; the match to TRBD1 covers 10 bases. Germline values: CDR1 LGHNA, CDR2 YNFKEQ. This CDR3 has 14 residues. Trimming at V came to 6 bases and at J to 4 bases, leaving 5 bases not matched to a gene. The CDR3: CASRRQGAAYGYTF. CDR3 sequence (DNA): TGTGCCAGCAGACGACAGGGGGCGGCCTATGGCTACACCTTC.

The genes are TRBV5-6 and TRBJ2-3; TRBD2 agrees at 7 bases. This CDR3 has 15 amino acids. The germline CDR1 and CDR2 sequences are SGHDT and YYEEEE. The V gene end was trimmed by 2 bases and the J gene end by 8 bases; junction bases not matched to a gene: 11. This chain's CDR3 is CASSFERTWGGTQYF. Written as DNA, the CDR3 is TGTGCCAGCAGCTTTGAGAGAACATGGGGGGGTACGCAGTATTTT.

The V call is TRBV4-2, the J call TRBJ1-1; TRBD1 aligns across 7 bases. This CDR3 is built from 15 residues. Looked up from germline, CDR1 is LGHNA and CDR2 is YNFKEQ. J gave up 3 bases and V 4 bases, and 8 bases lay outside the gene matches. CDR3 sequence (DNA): TGTGCCAGCAGCCGTCCCCAGGGGGTGGACACTGAAGCTTTCTTT. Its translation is CASSRPQGVDTEAFF.

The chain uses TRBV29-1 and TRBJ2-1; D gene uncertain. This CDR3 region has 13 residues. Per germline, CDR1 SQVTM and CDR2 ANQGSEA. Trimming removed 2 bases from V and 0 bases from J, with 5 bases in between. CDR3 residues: CSVEFSSYNEQFF. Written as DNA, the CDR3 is TGCAGCGTTGAATTTAGCTCCTACAATGAGCAGTTCTTC.

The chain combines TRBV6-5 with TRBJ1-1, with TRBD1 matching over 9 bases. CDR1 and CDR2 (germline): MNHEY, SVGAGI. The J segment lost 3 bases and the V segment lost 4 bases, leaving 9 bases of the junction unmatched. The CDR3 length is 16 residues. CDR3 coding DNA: TGTGCCAGCAGTTCACAGGGGGCGTGGGGGGACACTGAAGCTTTCTTT. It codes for CASSSQGAWGDTEAFF.

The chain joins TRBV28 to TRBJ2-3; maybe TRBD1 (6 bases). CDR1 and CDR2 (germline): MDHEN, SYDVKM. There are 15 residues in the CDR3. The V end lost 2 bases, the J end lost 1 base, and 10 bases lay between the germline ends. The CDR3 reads CASSLIQGGTDTQYF. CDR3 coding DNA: TGTGCCAGCAGTTTAATACAGGGAGGCACAGATACGCAGTATTTT.

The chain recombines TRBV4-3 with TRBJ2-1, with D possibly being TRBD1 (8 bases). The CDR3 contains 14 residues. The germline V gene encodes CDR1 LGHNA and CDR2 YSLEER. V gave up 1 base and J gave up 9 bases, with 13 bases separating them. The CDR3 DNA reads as TGCGCCAGCAGCCAAGGACAGGGGAGGGGTGAGCAGTTCTTC. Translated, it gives CASSQGQGRGEQFF.

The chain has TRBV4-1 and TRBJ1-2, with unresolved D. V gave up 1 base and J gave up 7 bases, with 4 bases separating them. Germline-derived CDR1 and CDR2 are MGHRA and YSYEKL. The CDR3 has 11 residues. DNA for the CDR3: TGCGCCAGCAGCCAAGCCGCTGGCTACACCTTC. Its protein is CASSQAAGYTF.

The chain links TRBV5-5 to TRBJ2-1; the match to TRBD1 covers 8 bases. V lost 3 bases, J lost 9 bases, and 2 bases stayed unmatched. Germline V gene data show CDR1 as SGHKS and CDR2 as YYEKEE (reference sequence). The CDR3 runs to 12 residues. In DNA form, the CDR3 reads TGTGCCAGCAGCTGGACAGGGAGTGAGCAGTTCTTC. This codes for CASSWTGSEQFF.

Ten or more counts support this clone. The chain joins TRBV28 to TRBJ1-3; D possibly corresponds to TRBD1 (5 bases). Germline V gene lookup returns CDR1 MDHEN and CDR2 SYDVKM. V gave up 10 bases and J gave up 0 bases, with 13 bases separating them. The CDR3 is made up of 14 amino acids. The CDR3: CATLRGGSGNTIYF. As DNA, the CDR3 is TGTGCCACCCTTCGTGGGGGCTCTGGAAACACCATATATTTT.

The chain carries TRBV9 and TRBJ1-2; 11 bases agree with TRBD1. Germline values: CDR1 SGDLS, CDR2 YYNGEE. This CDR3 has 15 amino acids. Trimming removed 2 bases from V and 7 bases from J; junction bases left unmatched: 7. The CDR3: CASSVVIGQGAGYTF. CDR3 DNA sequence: TGTGCCAGCAGCGTGGTCATCGGACAGGGGGCTGGCTACACCTTC.

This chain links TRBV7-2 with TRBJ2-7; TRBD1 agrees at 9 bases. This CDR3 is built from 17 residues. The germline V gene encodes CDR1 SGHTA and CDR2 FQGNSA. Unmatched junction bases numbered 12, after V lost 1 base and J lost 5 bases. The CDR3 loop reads CASSLDLPGQGSHEQYF. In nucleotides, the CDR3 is TGTGCCAGCAGCTTAGATCTCCCCGGACAGGGGTCCCACGAGCAGTACTTC. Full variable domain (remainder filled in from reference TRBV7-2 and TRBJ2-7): GAGVSQSPSNKVTEKGKDVELRCDPISGHTALYWYRQSLGQGLEFLIYFQGNSAPDKSGLPSDRFSAERTGGSVSTLTIQRTQQEDSAVYLCASSLDLPGQGSHEQYFGPGTRLTVT.

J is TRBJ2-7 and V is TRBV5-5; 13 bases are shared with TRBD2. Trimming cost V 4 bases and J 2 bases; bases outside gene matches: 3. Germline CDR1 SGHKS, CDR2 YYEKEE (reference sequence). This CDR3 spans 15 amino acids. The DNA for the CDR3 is TGTGCCAGCAGCATGACTAGCGGGGGGCCCTACGAGCAGTACTTC. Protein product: CASSMTSGGPYEQYF.

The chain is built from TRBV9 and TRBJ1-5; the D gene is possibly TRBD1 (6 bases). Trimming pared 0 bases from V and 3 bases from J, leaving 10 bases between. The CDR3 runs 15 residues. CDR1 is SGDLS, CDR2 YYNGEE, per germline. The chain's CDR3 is CASSVEGGINQPQHF. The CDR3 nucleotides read TGTGCCAGCAGCGTAGAGGGGGGAATCAATCAGCCCCAGCATTTT.

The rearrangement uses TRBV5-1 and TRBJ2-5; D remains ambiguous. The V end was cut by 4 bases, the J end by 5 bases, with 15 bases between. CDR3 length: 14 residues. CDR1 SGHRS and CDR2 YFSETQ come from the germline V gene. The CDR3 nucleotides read TGCGCCAGCAGCACGACCCCTGGGAAGGAGACCCAGTACTTC. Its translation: CASSTTPGKETQYF.

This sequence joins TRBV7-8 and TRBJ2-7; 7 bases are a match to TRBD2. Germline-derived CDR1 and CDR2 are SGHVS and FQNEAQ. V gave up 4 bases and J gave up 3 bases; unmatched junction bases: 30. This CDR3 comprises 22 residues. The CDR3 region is CASSSPVSLGDYLPPTHYEQYF. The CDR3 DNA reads TGTGCCAGCAGCTCTCCTGTTTCCTTGGGGGACTATTTACCCCCTACACACTACGAGCAGTACTTC. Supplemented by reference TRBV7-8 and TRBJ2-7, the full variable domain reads GAGVSQSPRYKVAKRGQDVALRCDPISGHVSLFWYQQALGQGPEFLTYFQNEAQLDKSGLPSDRFFAERPEGSVSTLKIQRTQQEDSAVYLCASSSPVSLGDYLPPTHYEQYFGPGTRLTVT.

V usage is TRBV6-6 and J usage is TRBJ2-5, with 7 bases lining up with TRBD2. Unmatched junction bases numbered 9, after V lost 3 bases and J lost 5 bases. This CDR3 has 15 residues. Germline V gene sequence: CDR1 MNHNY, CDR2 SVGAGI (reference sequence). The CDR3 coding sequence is TGTGCCAGCAGTTATTCGTGGACTAGAATGGAGACCCAGTACTTC. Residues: CASSYSWTRMETQYF.

The DNA of the CDR3 is TGTGCCAGCAATGACAGGCCTAACTATGGCTACACCTTC. Its translation is CASNDRPNYGYTF. The chain combines TRBV28 with TRBJ1-2; D is possibly TRBD1 (6 bases). V lost 7 bases and J lost 0, with 9 bases in between. The CDR3 has 13 amino acids. From germline, CDR1 is MDHEN and CDR2 SYDVKM.

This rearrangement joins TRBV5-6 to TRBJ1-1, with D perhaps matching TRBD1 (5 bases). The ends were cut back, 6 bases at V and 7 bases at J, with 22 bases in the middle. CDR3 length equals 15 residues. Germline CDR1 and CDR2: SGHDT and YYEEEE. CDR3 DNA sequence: TGTGCCAGCACCTGGGGGGGAACGTCGGATGTTGAAGCTTTCTTT. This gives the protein CASTWGGTSDVEAFF.

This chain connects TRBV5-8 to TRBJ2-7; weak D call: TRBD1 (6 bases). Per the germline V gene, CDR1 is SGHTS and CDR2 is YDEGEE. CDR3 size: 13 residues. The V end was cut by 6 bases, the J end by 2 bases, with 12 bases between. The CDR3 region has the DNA TGTGCCAGCAAGATAACAGGGACCTACGAGCAGTACTTC. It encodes CASKITGTYEQYF.

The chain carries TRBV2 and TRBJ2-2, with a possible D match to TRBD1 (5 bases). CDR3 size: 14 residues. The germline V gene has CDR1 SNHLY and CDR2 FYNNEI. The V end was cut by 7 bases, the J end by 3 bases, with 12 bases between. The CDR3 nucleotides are TGTGCCAGCATATTCGTGGGGCACACCGGGGAGCTGTTTTTT. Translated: CASIFVGHTGELFF.

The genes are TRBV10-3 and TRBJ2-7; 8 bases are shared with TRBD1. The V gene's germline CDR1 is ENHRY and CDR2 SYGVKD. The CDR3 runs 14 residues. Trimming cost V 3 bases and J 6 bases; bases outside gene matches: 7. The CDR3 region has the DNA TGTGCCATCAGTGAACTGGACAGGGCCGCCGAGCAGTACTTC. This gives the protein CAISELDRAAEQYF.

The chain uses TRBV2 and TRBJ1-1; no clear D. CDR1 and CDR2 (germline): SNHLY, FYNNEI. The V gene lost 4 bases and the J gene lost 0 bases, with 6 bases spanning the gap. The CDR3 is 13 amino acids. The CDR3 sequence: CASSGYMNTEAFF. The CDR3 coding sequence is TGTGCCAGCAGTGGGTATATGAACACTGAAGCTTTCTTT.

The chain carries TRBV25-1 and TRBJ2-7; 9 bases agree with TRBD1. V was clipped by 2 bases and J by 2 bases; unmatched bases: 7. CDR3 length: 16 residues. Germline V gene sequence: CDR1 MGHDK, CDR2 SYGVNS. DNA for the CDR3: TGTGCCAGCAGTGAACTCACGGGACAGGGAGCCTACGAGCAGTACTTC. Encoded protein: CASSELTGQGAYEQYF.

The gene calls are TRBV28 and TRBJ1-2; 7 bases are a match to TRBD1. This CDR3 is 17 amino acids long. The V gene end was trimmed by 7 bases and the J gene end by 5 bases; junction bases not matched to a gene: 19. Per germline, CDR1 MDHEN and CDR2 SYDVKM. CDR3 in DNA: TGTGCCAGCATGAGGGGCGAGGGGGCCTCGGGTGGGTATGGCTACACCTTC. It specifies CASMRGEGASGGYGYTF.

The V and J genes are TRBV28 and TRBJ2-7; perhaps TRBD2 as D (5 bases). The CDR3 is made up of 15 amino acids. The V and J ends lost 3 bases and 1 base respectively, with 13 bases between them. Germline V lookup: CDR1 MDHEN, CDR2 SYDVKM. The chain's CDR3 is CASSLAPQRSYEQYF. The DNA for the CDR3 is TGTGCCAGCAGTTTGGCCCCCCAGCGGTCCTACGAGCAGTACTTC.

CDR3 in amino acids: CASSLGRRTMNTEAFF. CDR3 DNA sequence: TGTGCCAGCAGTTTGGGGCGACGGACAATGAACACTGAAGCTTTCTTT. V and J are TRBV28 and TRBJ1-1; tentatively, D is TRBD1 (5 bases). Germline V gene sequence: CDR1 MDHEN, CDR2 SYDVKM. V was cut by 3 bases and J by 0 bases, with 14 bases left in between. The CDR3 loop spans 16 amino acids.

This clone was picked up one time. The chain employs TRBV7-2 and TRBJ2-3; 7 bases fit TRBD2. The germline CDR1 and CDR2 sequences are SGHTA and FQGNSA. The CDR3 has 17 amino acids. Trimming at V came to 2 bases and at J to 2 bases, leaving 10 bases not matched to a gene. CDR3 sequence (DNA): TGTGCCAGCAGCTTAAGAGCGGGGCGGGGATACACAGATACGCAGTATTTT. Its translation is CASSLRAGRGYTDTQYF.

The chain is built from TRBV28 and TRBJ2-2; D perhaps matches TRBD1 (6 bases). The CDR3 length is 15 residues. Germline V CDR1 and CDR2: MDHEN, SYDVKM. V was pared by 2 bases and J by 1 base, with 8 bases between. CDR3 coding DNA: TGTGCCAGCAGTTTAAGGGGGATGAACACCGGGGAGCTGTTTTTT. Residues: CASSLRGMNTGELFF. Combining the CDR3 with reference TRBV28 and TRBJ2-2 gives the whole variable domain DVKVTQSSRYLVKRTGEKVFLECVQDMDHENMFWYRQDPGLGLRLIYFSYDVKMKEKGDIPEGYSVSREKKERFSLILESASTNQTSMYLCASSLRGMNTGELFFGEGSRLTVL.